This T cell receptor (beta chain) was captured by sequencing in a study of blood T cells in healthy people across ages. The CDR3 runs to 14 residues. The ends lost 6 bases at V and 3 bases at J; junction bases unmatched: 8. Germline V gives CDR1 SGDLS, CDR2 YYNGEE. A J-beta primer mix and a sample-barcoded 5' primer were used in a second PCR of about 7 to 12 cycles. Each CDR3 protein gets one entry after TCRdb re-called the 5' RACE reads with MiXCR. Of some 1.6 million distinct CDR3 sequences listed, 30% to 40% are singletons. This rearrangement joins TRBV9 to TRBJ2-7; 8 positions match TRBD1. This receptor was obtained from a woman aged 25-40 years in good health. The sample taken for sequencing was blood. CDR3 DNA sequence: TGTGCCAGCACCGCTGGGACAGGCAGCTACGAGCAGTACTTC. It translates to CASTAGTGSYEQYF.